The next 11 T cell receptor beta chains were all read from a single sample in a study of siplizumab effects on memory and regulatory T cells. This table comes from immunoSEQ multiplex PCR, and its TCRdb copy is limited to in-frame clones, with some not included. The sample consists of some 100,000 clones, around 93% of them appearing once. The material sequenced was non-Treg CD4+ T cells sorted from blood. These receptor sequences come from a human donor in good health.

The rearrangement links TRBV11-2 to TRBJ1-1, with TRBD1 as a possible D gene (5 bases). Germline assignment: CDR1 SGHAT and CDR2 FQNNGV. Trimming shortened V by 1 base and J by 5 bases, and 14 bases separated the two germline ends. The CDR3 contains 15 residues. CDR3 amino acids: CASSLVAKGWTEAFF. CDR3 nucleotide sequence: TGTGCCAGCAGCTTAGTGGCCAAGGGGTGGACTGAAGCTTTCTTT.

This chain uses TRBV2 with TRBJ1-3, with D possibly being TRBD1 (6 bases). V was trimmed by 5 bases and J by 8 bases, leaving 19 bases between them. CDR1 and CDR2 from the germline V gene are SNHLY and FYNNEI. The CDR3 runs 15 residues. The CDR3 loop is CASSQLGTTVDTIYF. In DNA, the CDR3 is TGTGCCAGCAGTCAACTCGGGACAACAGTAGACACCATATATTTT.

This sequence joins TRBV11-2 and TRBJ1-2; D possibly corresponds to TRBD1 (5 bases). This CDR3 region has 13 residues. CDR1 is SGHAT, CDR2 FQNNGV, per germline. Trimming took 3 bases from V and 12 from J, leaving 17 bases between them. CDR3 region: CASSFAQGGTHTF. CDR3 in DNA: TGTGCCAGCAGCTTCGCCCAGGGAGGAACGCACACCTTC. The whole variable domain, filled in from reference TRBV11-2 and TRBJ1-2, reads EAGVAQSPRYKIIEKRQSVAFWCNPISGHATLYWYQQILGQGPKLLIQFQNNGVVDDSQLPKDRFSAERLKGVDSTLKIQPAKLEDSAVYLCASSFAQGGTHTFGSGTRLTVV.

The V and J genes are TRBV29-1 and TRBJ1-2; the D gene is possibly TRBD1 (6 bases). In germline, CDR1 is SQVTM, CDR2 ANQGSEA. The CDR3 is made up of 12 amino acids. The ends were cut back, 1 base at V and 3 bases at J, with 6 bases in the middle. In DNA, the CDR3 is TGCAGCGTTGAAGGACAGGACTATGGCTACACCTTC. Translated: CSVEGQDYGYTF.

J is TRBJ1-1 and V is TRBV5-1; D may be TRBD1 (6 bases). This CDR3 comprises 14 residues. The germline V and J ends were trimmed by 2 bases and 3 bases, with 11 bases remaining between them. Germline-derived CDR1 and CDR2 are SGHRS and YFSETQ. The CDR3 loop is CASSFGGSDTEAFF. In nucleotides, the CDR3 is TGCGCCAGCAGCTTCGGGGGCTCGGACACTGAAGCTTTCTTT.

The chain joins TRBV5-1 to TRBJ2-5, with no clear D. Looked up from germline, CDR1 is SGHRS and CDR2 is YFSETQ. CDR3 length: 12 residues. With 2 bases removed from V and 1 base from J, the gap between germline ends came to 3 bases. CDR3 nucleotide sequence: TGCGCCAGCAGCTTAAGCCAAGAGACCCAGTACTTC. This encodes CASSLSQETQYF.

V gene TRBV11-1 combines with J gene TRBJ1-1, with a possible D match to TRBD1 (5 bases). Germline CDR1 reads SGHAT; CDR2 reads FQDESV (reference sequence). The CDR3 runs 14 residues. Trimming took 3 bases from V and 5 from J, leaving 13 bases between them. The CDR3 region has the DNA TGTGCCAGCAGCTTGCCGGGGGAGCGAACTGAAGCTTTCTTT. Amino acid sequence: CASSLPGERTEAFF.

Regarding this clone: Other DNA sequences of this sample code for an identical CDR3. The chain carries TRBV18 and TRBJ1-3; D not resolved. Germline CDR1 KGHSH, CDR2 LQKENI. Trimming stripped 3 bases from V and 0 bases from J, with 15 bases between. This CDR3 spans 17 amino acids. This CDR3 reads CASSPFLTPSSGNTIYF. CDR3 bases: TGTGCCAGCTCACCTTTCCTGACACCGAGCTCTGGAAACACCATATATTTT.

The genes are TRBV5-4 and TRBJ2-2, with 7 bases identical to TRBD1. The V gene end was trimmed by 7 bases and the J gene end by 2 bases; junction bases not matched to a gene: 11. Germline V gene data show CDR1 as SGHNT and CDR2 as YYREEE (reference sequence). This CDR3 region has 16 residues. CDR3 DNA sequence: TGTGCCAGCGAGTCAGGCCGGGACAGAAACACCGGGGAGCTGTTTTTT. This translates into CASESGRDRNTGELFF.

The chain is built from TRBV19 and TRBJ1-5; 7 bases match TRBD1. CDR3 length: 17 residues. The J segment lost 2 bases and the V segment lost 7 bases, leaving 14 bases of the junction unmatched. CDR1 is LNHDA and CDR2 is SQIVND in the germline V gene (reference sequence). The CDR3 region is CASTRTGGTSGNQPQHF. The CDR3, as DNA: TGTGCCAGTACCAGGACAGGAGGGACAAGTGGCAATCAGCCCCAGCATTTT.

The CDR3 coding sequence is TGTGCCAGCAGCTTAGACCTAAGGGCTTCACCCCTCCACTTT. Translating gives CASSLDLRASPLHF. The chain links TRBV11-3 to TRBJ1-6; D gene uncertain. The germline CDR1 and CDR2 sequences are SGHNT and YENEEA. V lost 0 bases and J lost 9, with 9 bases in between. The CDR3 extends over 14 amino acids.